This entry lists 28 T cell receptor beta chains sequenced from one sample in a study of cytomegalovirus exposure and HLA in healthy donors (dated by TCRdb to 2015 to 2018). Libraries were constructed by the immunoSEQ multiplex PCR assay. For the multiplex PCR, a mixture combining 60 forward primers for TCR Vbeta segments and 13 reverse primers for TCR Jbeta segments was used. Held by TCRdb, this immuneACCESS table contains in-frame sequences only and omits some clones. Under half of the omission traces to an unresolved V gene where checked; the cause of the rest is unknown. The sample data list approximately 92,000 clones, and about 84% of these were observed just once. The ten largest clones take up about 1.2% of the sample. Sequences were obtained from PBMCs. Receptor source: a girl aged 2-9 years in good health and CMV-seropositive.

The J gene is TRBJ2-2, the V gene TRBV9; TRBD1 aligns across 7 bases. The CDR3 is 15 residues long. With V trimmed by 4 bases and J by 5 bases, 8 bases remained unmatched. Germline V gene data show CDR1 as SGDLS and CDR2 as YYNGEE. In DNA, the CDR3 is TGTGCCAGCAGCCAAGGAACAGGGGTTACCGGGGAGCTGTTTTTT. Its protein product is CASSQGTGVTGELFF.

In its sample, this clone was seen a few times. This chain connects TRBV29-1 to TRBJ2-1, with D tentatively TRBD2 (6 bases). Trimming cost V 0 bases and J 5 bases, with 23 bases left between them. The CDR3 runs to 18 residues. Germline V lookup: CDR1 SQVTM, CDR2 ANQGSEA. In DNA form, the CDR3 reads TGCAGCGTTGAAGATTATCGGGGGAGCGGGCGGGGAAACAATGAGCAGTTCTTC. This encodes CSVEDYRGSGRGNNEQFF.

The chain has TRBV29-1 and TRBJ2-7; 7 bases align to TRBD2. The CDR3 loop spans 13 amino acids. The V and J ends lost 5 bases and 1 base, in that order; junction bases with no gene match: 5. Germline-derived CDR1 and CDR2 are SQVTM and ANQGSEA. The CDR3: CSVLPSGSYEQYF. The CDR3 bases are TGCAGCGTTCTTCCTAGCGGATCCTACGAGCAGTACTTC.

The chain couples TRBV10-3 to TRBJ2-3; D possibly corresponds to TRBD2 (6 bases). V lost 10 bases, J lost 2 bases, and 16 bases lay in between. The CDR3 is 14 residues long. The germline V gene has CDR1 ENHRY and CDR2 SYGVKD. The CDR3: CATRGGPVTDTQYF. The CDR3 nucleotides are TGTGCCACCCGGGGAGGCCCTGTCACAGATACGCAGTATTTT.

The rearrangement uses TRBV7-9 and TRBJ2-7; 8 nucleotides match TRBD2. The trim removed 5 bases at V and 5 bases at J, leaving 8 bases unmatched. Per the germline V gene, CDR1 is SEHNR and CDR2 is FQNEAQ (reference sequence). This CDR3 spans 14 amino acids. CDR3 DNA sequence: TGTGCCAGCAGCCCGAGCGGGAGATTCCACGAGCAGTACTTC. Translating it yields CASSPSGRFHEQYF.

The CDR3, as DNA: TGTGCCAGCAGCGCCGTCGGGGAGGTAACCTACGAGCAGTACTTC. This translates into CASSAVGEVTYEQYF. The chain carries TRBV9 and TRBJ2-7; D possibly corresponds to TRBD2 (6 bases). This CDR3 has 15 amino acids. V shed 3 bases and J shed 2 bases, with 15 bases lying between them. Germline loops: CDR1 SGDLS, CDR2 YYNGEE.

A few counts support this clone. As DNA, the CDR3 is TGTGCCAGTAGTGCCAGGGGGCAGAACACTGAAGCTTTCTTT. Translated, it gives CASSARGQNTEAFF. V gene TRBV19 combines with J gene TRBJ1-1, with 8 bases that match TRBD1. Trimming took 5 bases from V and 1 from J; bases not matched to a gene: 3. This CDR3 is 14 amino acids long. Per germline, CDR1 LNHDA and CDR2 SQIVND (reference sequence). The full variable domain, in which reference TRBV19 and TRBJ1-1 provide the parts outside the CDR3, is DGGITQSPKYLFRKEGQNVTLSCEQNLNHDAMYWYRQDPGQGLRLIYYSQIVNDFQKGDIAEGYSVSREKKESFPLTVTSAQKNPTAFYLCASSARGQNTEAFFGQGTRLTVV.

V and J are TRBV28 and TRBJ2-3; the match to TRBD1 covers 7 bases. The CDR3 sequence is 12 residues long. Germline V gene lookup returns CDR1 MDHEN and CDR2 SYDVKM. V gave up 5 bases and J gave up 6 bases; unmatched junction bases: 2. The CDR3 is CASSPRGDTQYF. The CDR3 DNA reads as TGTGCCAGCAGTCCCAGGGGGGATACGCAGTATTTT.

This clone was seen just once. The chain is built from TRBV19 and TRBJ2-3, with D tentatively TRBD1 (5 bases). Per the germline V gene, CDR1 is LNHDA and CDR2 is SQIVND (reference sequence). The CDR3 covers 12 residues. V was cut by 5 bases and J by 6 bases, with 9 bases left in between. Here the CDR3 DNA reads TGTGCCAGTAGTCCCAGGGCGGATACGCAGTATTTT. It yields the protein CASSPRADTQYF.

A few counts support this clone. V gene TRBV4-3 combines with J gene TRBJ1-2; weak D call: TRBD1 (6 bases). V was cut by 0 bases and J by 6 bases, with 20 bases left in between. The CDR3 has 17 residues. The germline V gene has CDR1 LGHNA and CDR2 YSLEER. CDR3 sequence (DNA): TGCGCCAGCAGCCAAGAAGGCCAGGGGCATTGGAGGAATGGCTACACCTTC. Protein: CASSQEGQGHWRNGYTF.

This clone was seen only once. The chain carries TRBV29-1 and TRBJ1-1; D is ambiguous. The germline V gene encodes CDR1 SQVTM and CDR2 ANQGSEA. V lost 4 bases and J 7 bases, leaving 16 bases between the germline ends. The CDR3 has 13 residues. The CDR3 loop reads CSVAEERLIEAFF. DNA for the CDR3: TGCAGCGTTGCCGAGGAAAGGCTTATTGAAGCTTTCTTT.

The chain has TRBV7-9 and TRBJ1-1; 8 nucleotides line up with TRBD1. The CDR3 loop spans 16 amino acids. V trimming: 5 bases; J trimming: 5 bases; junction bases outside the gene matches: 13. The germline gives CDR1 SEHNR, CDR2 FQNEAQ (reference sequence). The DNA for the CDR3 is TGTGCCAGCAGCGACAACCCGGGCAGGGGGCGAACTGAAGCTTTCTTT. This encodes CASSDNPGRGRTEAFF. Full variable domain (missing parts from reference TRBV7-9 and TRBJ1-1): DTGVSQNPRHKITKRGQNVTFRCDPISEHNRLYWYRQTLGQGPEFLTYFQNEAQLEKSRLLSDRFSAERPKGSFSTLEIQRTEQGDSAMYLCASSDNPGRGRTEAFFGQGTRLTVV.

The gene calls are TRBV11-2 and TRBJ2-7, with 8 bases fitting TRBD1. V lost 5 bases to trimming and J lost 2 bases; unmatched junction nucleotides: 5. The CDR3 consists of 14 residues. Germline V gene data show CDR1 as SGHAT and CDR2 as FQNNGV. The chain's CDR3 is CASSRWTGTYEQYF. The CDR3 DNA follows: TGTGCCAGCAGCCGATGGACAGGGACCTACGAGCAGTACTTC.

CDR3 residues: CAWRQLRDRANVLTF. The CDR3 region has the DNA TGTGCCTGGAGACAACTCCGGGACAGGGCCAACGTCCTGACTTTC. The rearrangement joins TRBV30 to TRBJ2-6; weak D call: TRBD1 (6 bases). Germline lookup yields CDR1 GTSNPN and CDR2 SVGIG (reference sequence). Trimming left V 3 bases short and J 5 bases short, with 14 bases between. CDR3 length: 15 amino acids.

The V and J genes are TRBV5-1 and TRBJ2-5; D perhaps matches TRBD1 (6 bases). Germline CDR1 SGHRS, CDR2 YFSETQ. The V and J ends lost 6 bases and 5 bases respectively, with 20 bases between them. The CDR3 consists of 15 residues. The CDR3 here is CASIPRGGTGETQYF. The CDR3 coding sequence is TGCGCCAGCATCCCGAGAGGGGGTACCGGGGAGACCCAGTACTTC.

V is TRBV5-1 and J is TRBJ1-1; the D gene is possibly TRBD1 (5 bases). Per germline, CDR1 SGHRS and CDR2 YFSETQ. Trimming cost V 0 bases and J 1 base, with 7 bases left between them. The CDR3 has 14 residues. The CDR3 protein is CASSLGQPNTEAFF. The CDR3 region has the DNA TGCGCCAGCAGCTTGGGACAGCCGAACACTGAAGCTTTCTTT.

The chain employs TRBV7-9 and TRBJ2-1; the match to TRBD2 covers 9 bases. Looked up from germline, CDR1 is SEHNR and CDR2 is FQNEAQ (reference sequence). CDR3 length equals 15 residues. V dropped 5 bases and J dropped 4; count of bases not matched to a gene: 6. The CDR3 region has the DNA TGTGCCAGCAGCGCACGCGGGAGGGATTACAATGAGCAGTTCTTC. Its protein is CASSARGRDYNEQFF.

The V call is TRBV4-1, the J call TRBJ2-2; TRBD2 matches at 8 bases. In germline, CDR1 is MGHRA, CDR2 YSYEKL. Trimming removed 0 bases from V and 2 bases from J; junction bases left unmatched: 5. The CDR3 is made up of 17 amino acids. CDR3 DNA sequence: TGCGCCAGCAGCCAAGATCTACTAGCGGATAACACCGGGGAGCTGTTTTTT. Its translation: CASSQDLLADNTGELFF.

A few counts support this clone. The chain combines TRBV29-1 with TRBJ1-1, with D perhaps TRBD1 (6 bases). CDR1 is SQVTM and CDR2 is ANQGSEA in the germline V gene. V lost 6 bases and J lost 2, with 13 bases in between. The CDR3 contains 13 residues. The CDR3 loop is CSVAGQPNTEAFF. In DNA, the CDR3 is TGCAGCGTAGCAGGACAGCCAAACACTGAAGCTTTCTTT.

The chain links TRBV18 to TRBJ1-3, with TRBD1 as a possible D gene (6 bases). V was clipped by 0 bases and J by 4 bases, with 13 bases between them. This CDR3 has 16 residues. CDR1 is KGHSH, CDR2 LQKENI, per germline. The CDR3 sequence: CASSPPGQRSGNTIYF. CDR3 nucleotide sequence: TGTGCCAGCTCACCACCAGGACAGAGGTCAGGAAACACCATATATTTT.

The sample holds a few counts of this clone. The chain combines TRBV6-1 with TRBJ1-1; 10 bases match TRBD1. The CDR3 has 16 residues. The germline V gene has CDR1 MNHNS and CDR2 SASEGT. V lost 3 bases, J lost 3 bases, and 7 bases stayed unmatched. CDR3 bases: TGTGCCAGCAGTGAGGGACAGGGGCCTGGTGACACTGAAGCTTTCTTT. This translates into CASSEGQGPGDTEAFF.

The rearrangement uses TRBV5-1 and TRBJ2-5; maybe TRBD1 (6 bases). Trimming shortened V by 1 base and J by 5 bases, and 18 bases separated the two germline ends. The V gene's germline CDR1 is SGHRS and CDR2 YFSETQ. The CDR3 totals 16 residues. Here the CDR3 DNA reads TGCGCCAGCAGCTTGACGGTACTTACAGGGAAGGAGACCCAGTACTTC. This gives the protein CASSLTVLTGKETQYF.

The chain employs TRBV30 and TRBJ2-3, with TRBD2 as a possible D gene (6 bases). Trimming cost V 0 bases and J 5 bases, with 12 bases left between them. CDR1 is GTSNPN, CDR2 SVGIG, per germline (reference sequence). The CDR3 spans 14 residues. The CDR3 reads CAWSVRGTGDTQYF. The CDR3 region has the DNA TGTGCCTGGAGTGTACGAGGGACTGGAGATACGCAGTATTTT.

The chain couples TRBV27 to TRBJ1-5; perhaps TRBD1 as D (6 bases). Germline V gene sequence: CDR1 MNHEY, CDR2 SMNVEV (reference sequence). V was clipped by 3 bases and J by 0 bases, with 9 bases between them. CDR3 size: 15 residues. CDR3 DNA: TGTGCCAGCAGTTTCGGGGGGCATAGCAATCAGCCCCAGCATTTT. This sequence encodes CASSFGGHSNQPQHF.

This clone was seen a few times. The rearrangement links TRBV7-2 to TRBJ2-7; D gene unclear. This CDR3 comprises 13 residues. V lost 5 bases and J 6 bases, leaving 14 bases between the germline ends. Germline V gene data show CDR1 as SGHTA and CDR2 as FQGNSA. This CDR3 reads CASSPSRAIEQYF. CDR3 DNA: TGTGCCAGCAGCCCATCTAGAGCAATCGAGCAGTACTTC.

V and J are TRBV28 and TRBJ1-4, with 9 bases identical to TRBD1. CDR3 length: 14 residues. After removal of 5 bases from V and 8 bases from J, the junction contained 6 bases not matched to a gene. Per germline, CDR1 MDHEN and CDR2 SYDVKM. DNA of the CDR3: TGTGCCAGCAGTGGGGACAGGGCGGGGGAAAAACTGTTTTTT. This translates into CASSGDRAGEKLFF. The complete variable domain, with remaining parts taken from reference TRBV28 and TRBJ1-4, reads DVKVTQSSRYLVKRTGEKVFLECVQDMDHENMFWYRQDPGLGLRLIYFSYDVKMKEKGDIPEGYSVSREKKERFSLILESASTNQTSMYLCASSGDRAGEKLFFGSGTQLSVL.

This rearrangement joins TRBV4-1 to TRBJ1-1; a possible D gene is TRBD1 (6 bases). This CDR3 spans 17 amino acids. Trimming removed 4 bases at V and 1 base at J, with 19 bases between. Germline V gene data show CDR1 as MGHRA and CDR2 as YSYEKL. The CDR3 spells CASSRGPGGVQNTEAFF. Here the CDR3 DNA reads TGCGCCAGCAGCCGGGGGCCGGGGGGGGTACAGAACACTGAAGCTTTCTTT.

Here the CDR3 reads CASVPGQLTNTEAFF. CDR3 bases: TGTGCCAGTGTACCGGGACAGCTTACGAACACTGAAGCTTTCTTT. This chain links TRBV6-5 with TRBJ1-1, with TRBD1 identical over 7 bases. The ends lost 9 bases at V and 1 base at J; junction bases unmatched: 11. Germline CDR1 and CDR2: MNHEY and SVGAGI. The CDR3 covers 15 residues.